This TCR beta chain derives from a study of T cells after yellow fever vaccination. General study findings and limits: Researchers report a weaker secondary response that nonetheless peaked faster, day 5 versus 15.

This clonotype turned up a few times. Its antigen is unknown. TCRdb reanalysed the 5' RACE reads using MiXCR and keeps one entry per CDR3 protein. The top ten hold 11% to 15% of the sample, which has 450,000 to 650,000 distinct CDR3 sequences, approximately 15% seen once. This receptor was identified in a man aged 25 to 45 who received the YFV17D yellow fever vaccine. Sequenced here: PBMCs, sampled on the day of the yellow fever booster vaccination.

CDR3 in amino acids: CAISEGRGEQYF. CDR3 DNA sequence: TGTGCCATCAGTGAAGGGCGGGGGGAGCAGTACTTC. The chain uses TRBV10-3 and TRBJ2-7, with 7 bases lining up with TRBD2. The V segment lost 3 bases and the J segment 7 bases; nucleotides outside the gene matches: 3. Germline values: CDR1 ENHRY, CDR2 SYGVKD. The CDR3 loop spans 12 amino acids.